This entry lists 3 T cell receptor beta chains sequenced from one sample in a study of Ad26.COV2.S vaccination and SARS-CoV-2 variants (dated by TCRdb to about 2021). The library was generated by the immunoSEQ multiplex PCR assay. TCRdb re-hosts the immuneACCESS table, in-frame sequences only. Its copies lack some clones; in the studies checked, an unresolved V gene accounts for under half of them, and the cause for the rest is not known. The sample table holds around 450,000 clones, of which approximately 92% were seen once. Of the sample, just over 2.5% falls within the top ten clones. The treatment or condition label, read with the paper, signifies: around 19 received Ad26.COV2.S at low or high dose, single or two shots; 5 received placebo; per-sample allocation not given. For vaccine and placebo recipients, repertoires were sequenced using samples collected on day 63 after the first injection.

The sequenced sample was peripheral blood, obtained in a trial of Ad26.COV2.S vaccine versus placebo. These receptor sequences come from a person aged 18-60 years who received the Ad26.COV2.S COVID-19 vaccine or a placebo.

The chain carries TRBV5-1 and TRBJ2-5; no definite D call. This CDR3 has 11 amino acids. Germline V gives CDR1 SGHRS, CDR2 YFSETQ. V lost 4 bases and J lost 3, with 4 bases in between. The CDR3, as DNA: TGCGCCAGCAGCATAGAAGAGACCCAGTACTTC. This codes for CASSIEETQYF.

CDR3 nucleotides: TGTGCCAGCTCACTGACTAGCGGAAGCACAGATACGCAGTATTTT. This codes for CASSLTSGSTDTQYF. The chain joins TRBV18 to TRBJ2-3, with 9 nucleotides matching TRBD2. Germline-derived CDR1 and CDR2 are KGHSH and LQKENI. There are 15 residues in the CDR3. J was trimmed by 0 bases and V by 4 bases; bases with no gene match: 2.

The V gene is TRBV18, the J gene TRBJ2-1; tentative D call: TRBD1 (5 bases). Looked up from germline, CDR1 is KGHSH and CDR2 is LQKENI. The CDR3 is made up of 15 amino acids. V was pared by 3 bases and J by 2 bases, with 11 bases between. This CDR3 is CASSPLTVTYNEQFF. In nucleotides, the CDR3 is TGTGCCAGCTCACCCCTGACAGTTACCTACAATGAGCAGTTCTTC.